This TCR beta chain was identified in a study of blood T cell repertoires in COVID-19 (dated by TCRdb to the early 2020s). Turning to the overall study: Collaborator samples came from the United States, Italy and Spain and covered acute and convalescent phases of COVID-19. The prospective study material was composed of cDNA or gDNA derived from T cells, B-cell-depleted T cells, or PBMCs. The dataset comprised deeply sampled blood TCRbeta repertoires from subjects exposed to, actively infected with, or recovered from COVID-19. The repertoires were released in a freely available public database meant as a resource for research on the immune response to SARS-CoV-2. The samples were drawn from the first 160 participants of the ongoing ImmuneRACE study and from over 950 subjects provided by 6 global collaborators. The sample metadata nearly always contained a de-identified subject ID, COVID-19 status, age in years and sex. Where available, HLA class I and class II types were obtained from metadata supplied by the sample provider rather than from assay-based typing. Summary of the overall study and its limitations: How much clinical and demographic metadata was included differed by source and by participant, and the metadata was provided uncurated.

The CDR3 measures 15 amino acids from cysteine to phenylalanine. CDR3 DNA only is kept here, 45 bases in frame from base 1. Via the germline V gene, CDR1 is SGHNT and CDR2 YENEEA. Trimming removed 2 bases from V and 6 bases from J; the gene matches leave 4 bases unexplained. Concerning this clone itself: Its antigen remains undetermined. No clone much larger than this one lies a single base away; base qualities are absent.

TCRbeta CDR3 regions were amplified from genomic DNA by means of the immunoSEQ Assay, a bias-controlled multiplex PCR. The authors' pipeline ran thus. The number of nucleated cells in each sample was estimated from the amplification of reference gene primers within the assay. To quantify the absolute abundance of each unique TCRbeta CDR3 rearrangement, sequence reads were collapsed and filtered. Productive Simpson clonality was computed per sample as the square root of Simpson's diversity index over productive rearrangements. In its TCRdb copy, this immuneACCESS table keeps in-frame sequences only and misses some clones. Where compared with another copy, unresolved V genes explain less than half of these, and the others have no known cause. V and J calls and clone size follow that table, whereas D and trimming were derived from the DNA. The sample data list 60,000 or so clones, and about four fifths of these were observed just once. Clones ranked in the top ten supply about 25% of the sample.

Each collaborating institution followed its own protocols to collect whole blood in K2EDTA tubes. For TCRbeta analysis, collaborators shipped samples as frozen whole blood, isolated PBMCs, or DNA extracted from either of those sample types. This chain joins TRBV11-3 to TRBJ2-2, with TRBD2 identical over 9 junction bases. The origin of this receptor is a human donor in a cohort sampled during active COVID-19. Sequencing input: peripheral blood. The CDR3 reads as follows: CASSLRAGGPGELFF. The sequenced DNA is TGTGCCAGCAGCTTACGGGCGGGAGGGCCCGGGGAGCTGTTTTTT.